The clone carrying this T cell receptor (beta chain) was detected many times. The sample is drawn from a study of T cells in Graves' hyperthyroidism and ophthalmopathy. The CDR3 has 15 amino acids. With 5 bases removed from V and 0 bases from J, the gap between germline ends came to 11 bases. Germline assignment: CDR1 SGHVS and CDR2 FQNEAQ. The CDR3 regions of TCR beta were amplified from RNA transcripts. In the first-round RT-PCR of the TCR CDR3, the HTBI primer set was used. MiXCR, run by TCRdb on the multiplex PCR reads, gives a single entry per CDR3 protein. The sample lists some 510,000 distinct CDR3 sequences; around 21% were seen once.

J is TRBJ1-5 and V is TRBV7-8; unclear D gene. The source is a man between 18 and 35 years old with Graves' hyperthyroidism. Input material: blood. DNA for the CDR3: TGTGCCAGCAGCCATAGAAGGGATAGCAATCAGCCCCAGCATTTT. Amino acids: CASSHRRDSNQPQHF.